The 22 T cell receptor beta chains below come from one sample, sequenced in a study of regulatory T cells in long-lasting Graves disease. Time point reported: persistent/refractory GD, antithyroid drugs over 5 years with positive TRAb. With RNA extracted from PBMCs as input, the TCR library was made. Relying on iRepertoire HTBI primers and Arm-PCR of CDR3 regions, the team built TCR beta libraries. TCRdb fed the multiplex PCR reads into MiXCR, producing one record per CDR3 protein. The sample lists hundreds of thousands of distinct CDR3 sequences; approximately 23% were seen once. Specimen: peripheral blood mononuclear cells (PBMCs), collected when the disease was refractory, from a patient treated with antithyroid drugs. These TCRs come from a female donor with Graves disease.

This clonotype was seen only a few times. The gene calls are TRBV20-1 and TRBJ1-1; 10 bases agree with TRBD1. The CDR3 covers 15 residues. Germline V gene lookup returns CDR1 DFQATT and CDR2 SNEGSKA (reference sequence). V trimming: 5 bases; J trimming: 2 bases; junction bases outside the gene matches: 8. The CDR3 nucleotides read TGCAGTGCTGTCTACAGGACAGGGGGAAACACTGAAGCTTTCTTT. Translating gives CSAVYRTGGNTEAFF.

The chain couples TRBV6-1 to TRBJ1-4, with unresolved D. The V end was cut by 6 bases, the J end by 8 bases, with 16 bases between. The CDR3 sequence is 14 residues long. Germline V gene lookup returns CDR1 MNHNS and CDR2 SASEGT. The CDR3 spells CASSQSPEWEKLFF. CDR3 nucleotide sequence: TGTGCCAGCAGCCAGTCCCCAGAATGGGAAAAACTGTTTTTT.

The chain employs TRBV7-2 and TRBJ1-2; D call uncertain. Trimming left V 2 bases short and J 6 bases short, with 19 bases between. The length of the CDR3 is 16 residues. CDR1 and CDR2 (germline): SGHTA, FQGNSA. The DNA for the CDR3 is TGTGCCAGCAGCTTAATCGTTTCTACTCCGGAGAATGGCTACACCTTC. Protein sequence: CASSLIVSTPENGYTF.

This clonotype was detected only a few times. This could be a read error, since a much larger clone is one nucleotide away. The chain links TRBV6-5 to TRBJ2-7, with 7 bases identical to TRBD1. The germline CDR1 and CDR2 sequences are MNHEY and SVGAGI. The CDR3 runs 17 residues. CDR3 nucleotide sequence: TGTGTCAGCAGTTACTCGAGTAGAGGGGGCAGTAGCTACGAGCAGTACTTC. Translation: CVSSYSSRGGSSYEQYF.

This clonotype was observed a handful of times. This chain connects TRBV15 to TRBJ2-7; D not certain. The CDR3 is made up of 15 amino acids. Germline values: CDR1 LNHNV, CDR2 YYDKDF (reference sequence). The ends were cut back, 0 bases at V and 3 bases at J, with 12 bases in the middle. DNA of the CDR3: TGTGCCACCAGCAGAGACGAGAGGTCTAGCTACGAGCAGTACTTC. Residues: CATSRDERSSYEQYF. Variable domain in full (rest from reference TRBV15 and TRBJ2-7): DAMVIQNPRYQVTQFGKPVTLSCSQTLNHNVMYWYQQKSSQAPKLLFHYYDKDFNNEADTPDNFQSRRPNTSFCFLDIRSPGLGDTAMYLCATSRDERSSYEQYFGPGTRLTVT.

As regards this clonotype: Relative to the germline gene, one junction end is altered; a read error may explain this. The V call is TRBV5-4, the J call TRBJ2-7; TRBD1 aligns across 10 bases. The CDR3 totals 15 residues. The germline V gene encodes CDR1 SGHNT and CDR2 YYREEE (reference sequence). CDR3 protein: CASSLMTGGFYGQYF. The CDR3 DNA reads TGTGCCAGCAGCTTGATGACAGGGGGCTTTTACGGGCAGTACTTC.

The chain combines TRBV30 with TRBJ1-2, with 11 bases identical to TRBD1. The germline gives CDR1 GTSNPN, CDR2 SVGIG (reference sequence). The CDR3 length is 15 residues. V trimming: 2 bases; J trimming: 6 bases; junction bases outside the gene matches: 8. The CDR3 DNA follows: TGTGCCTGGAGTTTTCCTGGACAGGGGGCCCATGGCTACACCTTC. This translates into CAWSFPGQGAHGYTF.

This clonotype turned up a few times. V usage is TRBV14 and J usage is TRBJ2-6, with TRBD1 identical over 8 bases. This CDR3 has 19 residues. J lost 0 bases, V lost 0 bases, and 7 bases had no gene match. Germline-derived CDR1 and CDR2 are SGHDN and FVKESK. For the CDR3, the DNA is TGTGCCAGCAGCCAAGACCTTCGGGACAGGACCTCTGGGGCCAACGTCCTGACTTTC. Amino acid sequence: CASSQDLRDRTSGANVLTF.

In its sample, this clonotype was seen a few times. CDR3 region: CASTRGLVSGEQYF. The CDR3 DNA sequence: TGTGCCAGCACGAGGGGGTTGGTCTCCGGCGAGCAGTACTTC. The chain joins TRBV6-2 or TRBV6-3 to TRBJ2-7, with D perhaps matching TRBD1 (6 bases). The CDR3 extends over 14 amino acids. V lost 7 bases to trimming and J lost 6 bases, with 19 bases between them. CDR1 and CDR2 from the germline V gene are MNHEY and SVGEGT.

This clonotype was counted at least ten times. The chain combines TRBV7-2 with TRBJ1-2, with unresolved D. CDR1 SGHTA and CDR2 FQGNSA come from the germline V gene. Trimming removed 1 base at V and 13 bases at J, with 16 bases between. There are 13 residues in the CDR3. CDR3 residues: CASSLEVTGIITF. The CDR3 coding sequence is TGTGCCAGCAGCTTAGAGGTGACGGGGATAATCACCTTC.

To note about this clonotype: A read error may be the cause here, since a much bigger clone is one base away. The chain carries TRBV7-9 and TRBJ2-7, with D perhaps TRBD1 or TRBD2 (5 bases each). This CDR3 has 14 amino acids. Per the germline V gene, CDR1 is SEHNR and CDR2 is FQNEAQ (reference sequence). V was trimmed by 5 bases and J by 4 bases, leaving 15 bases between them. As DNA, the CDR3 is TGTGCCAGCAGCCCCGCCTGGTGGGGGTACGAGCAGTACTTC. Amino acids: CASSPAWWGYEQYF.

This clonotype was detected many times. The gene calls are TRBV12-3 or TRBV12-4 and TRBJ2-4; the D is unclear. V lost 3 bases and J 12 bases, leaving 18 bases between the germline ends. The CDR3 runs to 14 residues. The CDR3 DNA follows: TGTGCCAGCAGTTTTCTCTTGGTAGGCTCGCGTCAGTACTTC. This sequence encodes CASSFLLVGSRQYF.

This clonotype was observed a handful of times. J is TRBJ2-1 and V is TRBV25-1, with TRBD2 identical over 10 bases. The CDR3 is made up of 16 amino acids. Trimming at V came to 2 bases and at J to 3 bases, leaving 4 bases not matched to a gene. Per the germline V gene, CDR1 is MGHDK and CDR2 is SYGVNS. The CDR3 region is CASSETSGNGYNEQFF. The CDR3, as DNA: TGTGCCAGCAGTGAAACTAGCGGGAATGGCTACAATGAGCAGTTCTTC.

This clonotype was recorded many times. The V gene is TRBV28, the J gene TRBJ1-5; D possibly corresponds to TRBD1 (5 bases). The V and J ends lost 2 bases and 4 bases respectively, with 12 bases between them. This CDR3 has 15 amino acids. Per germline, CDR1 MDHEN and CDR2 SYDVKM. As DNA, the CDR3 is TGTGCCAGCAGTTTACGCGGGGGTTTTAATCAGCCCCAGCATTTT. This codes for CASSLRGGFNQPQHF.

This clonotype was picked up many times. The chain carries TRBV12-3 or TRBV12-4 and TRBJ2-7; tentative D call: TRBD1 (6 bases). This CDR3 comprises 13 residues. The ends were cut back, 5 bases at V and 2 bases at J, with 10 bases in the middle. CDR3 coding DNA: TGTGCCAGCAGTCCAGGGGAACCCTACGAGCAGTACTTC. Amino acid sequence: CASSPGEPYEQYF.

This clonotype was observed many times. J is TRBJ2-2 and V is TRBV12-3 or TRBV12-4; possible D gene TRBD2, 5 bases. The CDR3 consists of 15 residues. Trimming left V 4 bases short and J 3 bases short, with 12 bases between. Here the CDR3 reads CASSYTRAHTGELFF. The CDR3 DNA reads TGTGCCAGCAGTTACACGAGGGCTCACACCGGGGAGCTGTTTTTT.

This clonotype turned up a few times. The chain links TRBV29-1 to TRBJ1-5, with D hard to call. The V and J ends lost 6 bases and 3 bases respectively, with 9 bases between them. Germline V gene data show CDR1 as SQVTM and CDR2 as ANQGSEA. CDR3 length: 12 amino acids. The CDR3 loop reads CSVAHLNQPQHF. CDR3 DNA: TGCAGCGTCGCGCACCTCAATCAGCCCCAGCATTTT.

This clonotype was counted many times. DNA for the CDR3: TGTGCCAGCAGCCACCGGACGGGGGGCTACACCTTC. Translated: CASSHRTGGYTF. This rearrangement joins TRBV11-1 to TRBJ1-2; the D is unclear. Germline lookup yields CDR1 SGHAT and CDR2 FQDESV (reference sequence). The V end was cut by 5 bases, the J end by 8 bases, with 12 bases between. CDR3 size: 12 residues.

This sequence joins TRBV28 and TRBJ1-1; 12 bases line up with TRBD1. The germline V gene encodes CDR1 MDHEN and CDR2 SYDVKM. V shed 3 bases and J 3 bases; nucleotides not matched to a gene: 5. CDR3 length equals 16 residues. This chain's CDR3 is CASSLGTGGLDTEAFF. The DNA for the CDR3 is TGTGCCAGCAGTTTGGGGACAGGGGGCTTGGACACTGAAGCTTTCTTT. The entire variable domain, with the rest obtained from reference TRBV28 and TRBJ1-1, is as follows: DVKVTQSSRYLVKRTGEKVFLECVQDMDHENMFWYRQDPGLGLRLIYFSYDVKMKEKGDIPEGYSVSREKKERFSLILESASTNQTSMYLCASSLGTGGLDTEAFFGQGTRLTVV.

The rearrangement joins TRBV6-2 or TRBV6-3 to TRBJ2-7; D might be TRBD2 (7 bases). V was clipped by 2 bases and J by 4 bases, with 12 bases between them. The CDR3 is 14 amino acids. Germline values: CDR1 MNHEY, CDR2 SVGEGT. CDR3 region: CASSYGGGVYEQYF. CDR3 DNA sequence: TGTGCCAGCAGTTACGGAGGGGGGGTTTACGAGCAGTACTTC.

In this sample, this clonotype turned up many times. The rearrangement uses TRBV20-1 and TRBJ2-7; D is ambiguous. Germline loops: CDR1 DFQATT, CDR2 SNEGSKA (reference sequence). The length of the CDR3 is 9 residues. V was cut by 8 bases and J by 5 bases, with 7 bases left in between. The CDR3 nucleotides are TGCAGTAAGAGACACGAGCAGTACTTC. Its translation: CSKRHEQYF.

This clonotype was recorded at least ten times. This chain connects TRBV15 to TRBJ1-4; 7 bases map to TRBD1. The CDR3 is 16 residues long. Germline V CDR1 and CDR2: LNHNV, YYDKDF (reference sequence). Unmatched junction bases numbered 6, after V lost 5 bases and J lost 0 bases. The CDR3 region has the DNA TGTGCCACCAGCCAGGGGACAGCTGCAACTAATGAAAAACTGTTTTTT. It codes for CATSQGTAATNEKLFF.